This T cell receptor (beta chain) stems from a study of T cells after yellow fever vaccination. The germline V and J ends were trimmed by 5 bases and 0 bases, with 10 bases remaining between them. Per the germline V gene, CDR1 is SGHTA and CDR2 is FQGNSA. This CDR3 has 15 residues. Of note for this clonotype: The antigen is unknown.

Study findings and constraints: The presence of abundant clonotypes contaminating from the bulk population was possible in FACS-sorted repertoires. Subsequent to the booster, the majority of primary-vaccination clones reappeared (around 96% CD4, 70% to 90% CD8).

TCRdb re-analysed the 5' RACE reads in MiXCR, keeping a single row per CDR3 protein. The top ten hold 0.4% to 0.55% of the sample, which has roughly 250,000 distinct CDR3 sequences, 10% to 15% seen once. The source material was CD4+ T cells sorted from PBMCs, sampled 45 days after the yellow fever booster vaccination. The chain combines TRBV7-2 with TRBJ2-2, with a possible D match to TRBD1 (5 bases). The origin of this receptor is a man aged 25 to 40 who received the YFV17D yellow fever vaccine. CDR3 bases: TGTGCCAGCAGCCGACAGCAAACGAACACCGGGGAGCTGTTTTTT. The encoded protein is CASSRQQTNTGELFF.